The 27 T cell receptor beta chains below were found in one sample sequenced in a study of blood T cell repertoires in COVID-19 (dated by TCRdb to 2018 to 2020). Library preparation was by the immunoSEQ multiplex PCR assay. TCRdb carries this immuneACCESS record with in-frame sequences only. Its versions omit some clonotypes, under half of them owing to an unresolved V gene in the studies checked, with the rest unexplained. In all, the sample holds about 130,000 clones, and 70% to 85% of those were seen once. The leading ten clones occupy around 3.1% of the sample. Sequenced sample: peripheral blood. These receptors were collected from an elderly woman with acute or convalescent COVID-19.

The chain couples TRBV19 to TRBJ1-1, with 9 bases aligning to TRBD1. Germline CDR1 is LNHDA and CDR2 is SQIVND (reference sequence). The CDR3 spans 14 residues. V dropped 6 bases and J dropped 5; count of bases not matched to a gene: 7. This CDR3 reads CASRNRGLETEAFF. In DNA, the CDR3 is TGTGCCAGTAGAAACAGGGGGCTGGAAACTGAAGCTTTCTTT.

The chain joins TRBV4-3 to TRBJ2-3; the match to TRBD2 covers 11 bases. CDR1 LGHNA and CDR2 YSLEER come from the germline V gene. Trimming at V came to 0 bases and at J to 3 bases, leaving 8 bases not matched to a gene. The CDR3 has 18 residues. The CDR3, as DNA: TGCGCCAGCAGCCAAGATATCGTAGCGGGGGGGCTAACAGATACGCAGTATTTT. Its protein is CASSQDIVAGGLTDTQYF.

This chain joins TRBV27 and TRBJ2-3; D may be TRBD1 (6 bases). The CDR3 has 14 residues. Trimming cost V 4 bases and J 6 bases, with 14 bases left between them. Germline assignment: CDR1 MNHEY and CDR2 SMNVEV (reference sequence). CDR3 in amino acids: CASSSLTGKDTQYF. Written as DNA, the CDR3 is TGTGCCAGCAGTTCCCTCACAGGGAAGGATACGCAGTATTTT.

The chain uses TRBV4-2 and TRBJ1-4; no clear D. Germline CDR1 LGHNA, CDR2 YNFKEQ. V was clipped by 3 bases and J by 4 bases, with 9 bases between them. The CDR3 runs 14 residues. The CDR3 coding sequence is TGTGCCAGCAGCCATGAGGGCTTTAATGAAAAACTGTTTTTT. Residues: CASSHEGFNEKLFF.

This clone was detected only once. The chain has TRBV7-2 and TRBJ2-7; TRBD2 agrees at 8 bases. The CDR3 sequence is 15 residues long. V lost 4 bases to trimming and J lost 4 bases; unmatched junction nucleotides: 9. Germline loops: CDR1 SGHTA, CDR2 FQGNSA. The CDR3 DNA is TGTGCCAGCAGCTCCTGGGGTAGCGGGGTATACGAGCAGTACTTC. Protein: CASSSWGSGVYEQYF. Using reference TRBV7-2 and TRBJ2-7 for the parts outside the CDR3, the full variable domain is GAGVSQSPSNKVTEKGKDVELRCDPISGHTALYWYRQSLGQGLEFLIYFQGNSAPDKSGLPSDRFSAERTGGSVSTLTIQRTQQEDSAVYLCASSSWGSGVYEQYFGPGTRLTVT.

The count of this clone is one. The genes are TRBV5-1 and TRBJ1-1; TRBD1 is a possible D gene (5 bases). The V end was cut by 4 bases, the J end by 2 bases, with 12 bases between. The CDR3 has 14 amino acids. Germline CDR1 SGHRS, CDR2 YFSETQ. The CDR3 loop is CASSPTGLNTEAFF. DNA of the CDR3: TGCGCCAGCAGCCCAACAGGTTTAAACACTGAAGCTTTCTTT.

This clone is a singleton in its sample. The chain links TRBV15 to TRBJ1-2; D remains ambiguous. Germline V lookup: CDR1 LNHNV, CDR2 YYDKDF (reference sequence). V lost 0 bases and J lost 10, with 12 bases in between. This CDR3 spans 13 amino acids. CDR3 in amino acids: CATSRDLRGFYTF. Written as DNA, the CDR3 is TGTGCCACCAGCAGAGATCTCCGGGGATTCTACACCTTC.

The chain carries TRBV7-9 and TRBJ1-1; maybe TRBD1 (5 bases). This CDR3 spans 15 amino acids. V was shortened by 5 bases and J by 1 base, with 14 bases between the two germline ends. Germline V lookup: CDR1 SEHNR, CDR2 FQNEAQ (reference sequence). For the CDR3, the DNA is TGTGCCAGCAGCCGCGTGGGCAGGGAGAACACTGAAGCTTTCTTT. Amino acid sequence: CASSRVGRENTEAFF.

The chain has TRBV7-9 and TRBJ2-1; tentatively, D is TRBD1 (5 bases). This CDR3 comprises 11 residues. The germline V gene encodes CDR1 SEHNR and CDR2 FQNEAQ (reference sequence). Trimming left V 3 bases short and J 14 bases short, with 11 bases between. The DNA for the CDR3 is TGTGCCAGCAGCTTGGGCAGGGATGAGTTCTTC. This codes for CASSLGRDEFF.

The chain joins TRBV27 to TRBJ1-3, with 7 bases aligning to TRBD1. Looked up from germline, CDR1 is MNHEY and CDR2 is SMNVEV (reference sequence). V dropped 6 bases and J dropped 2; count of bases not matched to a gene: 1. This CDR3 spans 13 amino acids. The CDR3 loop reads CASRQGAGNTIYF. The CDR3, as DNA: TGTGCCAGCAGGCAGGGGGCTGGAAACACCATATATTTT.

The CDR3 bases are TGTGCCAGCAGTGAAGCGCTTCAGGGTTCCACTGAAGCTTTCTTT. It codes for CASSEALQGSTEAFF. The chain recombines TRBV2 with TRBJ1-1; tentatively, D is TRBD1 (5 bases). Per germline, CDR1 SNHLY and CDR2 FYNNEI. The CDR3 has 15 amino acids. Trimming removed 0 bases from V and 4 bases from J, with 12 bases in between.

The chain uses TRBV19 and TRBJ1-4; D possibly corresponds to TRBD1 (6 bases). The CDR3 covers 19 residues. Per germline, CDR1 LNHDA and CDR2 SQIVND (reference sequence). V lost 0 bases and J 0 bases, leaving 17 bases between the germline ends. CDR3 residues: CASSIDPGQFAATNEKLFF. CDR3 coding DNA: TGTGCCAGTAGTATAGACCCAGGACAGTTTGCCGCAACTAATGAAAAACTGTTTTTT. Full variable domain (outside the CDR3, taken from reference TRBV19 and TRBJ1-4): DGGITQSPKYLFRKEGQNVTLSCEQNLNHDAMYWYRQDPGQGLRLIYYSQIVNDFQKGDIAEGYSVSREKKESFPLTVTSAQKNPTAFYLCASSIDPGQFAATNEKLFFGSGTQLSVL.

The chain is built from TRBV4-1 and TRBJ1-6, with 9 bases lining up with TRBD1. CDR1 and CDR2 (germline): MGHRA, YSYEKL. J lost 7 bases, V lost 2 bases, and 9 bases had no gene match. This CDR3 has 17 residues. CDR3: CASSQKGQGIPNSPLHF. The CDR3 nucleotides read TGCGCCAGCAGCCAAAAGGGACAGGGAATCCCCAATTCACCCCTCCACTTT.

The chain is built from TRBV7-2 and TRBJ1-1; 7 bases align to TRBD1. Trimming removed 6 bases from V and 0 bases from J; junction bases left unmatched: 4. CDR3 length: 14 residues. CDR1 is SGHTA and CDR2 is FQGNSA in the germline V gene. CDR3 nucleotide sequence: TGTGCCAGCAGTTCCGGGACAGTGAACACTGAAGCTTTCTTT. It yields the protein CASSSGTVNTEAFF.

The count of this clone is one. The chain uses TRBV7-9 and TRBJ1-5; 7 bases map to TRBD1. CDR3 length: 14 residues. The germline V gene has CDR1 SEHNR and CDR2 FQNEAQ (reference sequence). V shed 2 bases, J shed 4 bases, and the junction held 2 bases outside the gene matches. The CDR3 nucleotides read TGTGCCAGCAGCTTATCACAGGGGAATCAGCCCCAGCATTTT. It yields the protein CASSLSQGNQPQHF.

In regard to this clone: Other nucleotide sequences from this sample produce the same CDR3. This chain uses TRBV2 with TRBJ1-1, with 7 bases matching TRBD1. The junction had 1 base not matched to a gene; V was cut back by 5 bases and J by 1 base. This CDR3 contains 13 residues. The germline V gene encodes CDR1 SNHLY and CDR2 FYNNEI. The CDR3 DNA sequence: TGTGCCAGCAGTAGACAGGGGAACACTGAAGCTTTCTTT. It specifies CASSRQGNTEAFF.

This chain links TRBV7-3 with TRBJ2-1; 7 nucleotides agree with TRBD1. Germline V CDR1 and CDR2: SGHTA, FQGTGA. This CDR3 is built from 14 residues. V lost 5 bases and J lost 6; bases outside the gene matches: 7. Here the CDR3 DNA reads TGTGCCAGCAGCATACAGGGGTGGTTCAATGAGCAGTTCTTC. Protein product: CASSIQGWFNEQFF.

The chain links TRBV2 to TRBJ1-1; weak D call: TRBD1 (6 bases). CDR3 length equals 16 residues. V lost 5 bases and J lost 0, with 16 bases in between. CDR1 and CDR2 from the germline V gene are SNHLY and FYNNEI. Here the CDR3 DNA reads TGTGCCAGCAGTCTCCCCGGGGGGGGCATGAACACTGAAGCTTTCTTT. It specifies CASSLPGGGMNTEAFF. The whole variable domain, filled in from reference TRBV2 and TRBJ1-1, reads EPEVTQTPSHQVTQMGQEVILRCVPISNHLYFYWYRQILGQKVEFLVSFYNNEISEKSEIFDDQFSVERPDGSNFTLKIRSTKLEDSAMYFCASSLPGGGMNTEAFFGQGTRLTVV.

This chain joins TRBV12-3 or TRBV12-4 and TRBJ2-7; 8 nucleotides agree with TRBD1. The CDR3 loop spans 13 amino acids. Unmatched junction bases numbered 6, after V lost 4 bases and J lost 7 bases. The CDR3 sequence: CASSSDREGEQYF. The CDR3 DNA follows: TGTGCCAGCAGTTCGGACAGGGAAGGTGAGCAGTACTTC.

A few counts support this clone. The chain employs TRBV19 and TRBJ1-1; 9 nucleotides match TRBD1. Germline assignment: CDR1 LNHDA and CDR2 SQIVND (reference sequence). The trim removed 8 bases at V and 3 bases at J, leaving 10 bases unmatched. The CDR3 is 15 amino acids. CDR3 protein: CASQNRGRRDTEAFF. The CDR3 DNA follows: TGTGCCAGTCAAAACAGGGGGCGTAGGGACACTGAAGCTTTCTTT.

This sequence joins TRBV30 and TRBJ2-3, with TRBD2 matching 11 bases. This CDR3 has 14 residues. Trimming removed 4 bases from V and 2 bases from J; junction bases left unmatched: 2. In germline, CDR1 is GTSNPN, CDR2 SVGIG (reference sequence). The CDR3 nucleotides are TGTGCCTGGAAGGGACTAGCGGCCACAGATACGCAGTATTTT. Amino acids: CAWKGLAATDTQYF.

This clone was seen only once. The J gene is TRBJ2-7, the V gene TRBV6-5; 7 nucleotides match TRBD1. Trimming at V came to 6 bases and at J to 3 bases, leaving 11 bases not matched to a gene. Germline V gene data show CDR1 as MNHEY and CDR2 as SVGAGI. The CDR3 has 15 amino acids. In nucleotides, the CDR3 is TGTGCCAGCAGGGGATCCGGCACAGGGGACTACGAGCAGTACTTC. It yields the protein CASRGSGTGDYEQYF.

This chain links TRBV11-2 with TRBJ2-7; D is undetermined. The V gene lost 0 bases and the J gene lost 2 bases, with 5 bases spanning the gap. This CDR3 spans 13 amino acids. Germline assignment: CDR1 SGHAT and CDR2 FQNNGV. For the CDR3, the DNA is TGTGCCAGCAGCTTAGATTACACCTACGAGCAGTACTTC. Its protein is CASSLDYTYEQYF.

The V call is TRBV18, the J call TRBJ2-1, with TRBD2 identical over 8 bases. The CDR3 length is 15 residues. V lost 3 bases to trimming and J lost 2 bases; unmatched junction nucleotides: 3. Germline assignment: CDR1 KGHSH and CDR2 LQKENI. CDR3: CASSPSRGAYNEQFF. The CDR3 nucleotides are TGTGCCAGCTCACCGTCGCGGGGGGCCTACAATGAGCAGTTCTTC.

The chain has TRBV6-5 and TRBJ2-7, with TRBD2 as a possible D gene (7 bases). The germline CDR1 and CDR2 sequences are MNHEY and SVGAGI. V was clipped by 7 bases and J by 3 bases, with 16 bases between them. The CDR3 is 14 amino acids. The DNA for the CDR3 is TGTGCCAGCACCACCCAGGGGAGGGTCTACGAGCAGTACTTC. Protein product: CASTTQGRVYEQYF.

The chain couples TRBV14 to TRBJ1-4; tentative D call: TRBD1 (6 bases). V was clipped by 3 bases and J by 5 bases, with 13 bases between them. CDR3 size: 15 residues. The V gene's germline CDR1 is SGHDN and CDR2 FVKESK. The CDR3 coding sequence is TGTGCCAGCAGCCACCGGACAGTTCAGAATGAAAAACTGTTTTTT. Translating gives CASSHRTVQNEKLFF.

The chain links TRBV5-1 to TRBJ1-2; a weak D match, TRBD1 (6 bases). Trimming shortened V by 1 base and J by 6 bases, and 16 bases separated the two germline ends. Germline values: CDR1 SGHRS, CDR2 YFSETQ. The CDR3 sequence is 15 residues long. The CDR3 spells CASSLRQVEFNGYTF. The CDR3 nucleotides read TGCGCCAGCAGCTTGAGACAGGTGGAATTCAATGGCTACACCTTC.